The 19 T cell receptor beta chains below were found in one sample sequenced in a study of OX40 agonist ivuxolimab in advanced cancers. Generated by immunoSEQ multiplex PCR, the TCRdb table keeps only in-frame clones and is missing some. Of 70,000 to 95,000 clones listed, about 84% are singletons. Sequencing was performed on CD4+ or CD8+ T cells sorted from blood, taken in a trial of the OX40 agonist ivuxolimab. The receptor set was obtained from an adult with an advanced solid tumor such as melanoma, head and neck, liver or kidney cancer.

The CDR3 loop reads CASSSRDSSYEQYF. The CDR3 nucleotides are TGTGCCAGCAGCTCACGGGACAGTTCCTACGAGCAGTACTTC. This chain uses TRBV13 with TRBJ2-7; 7 nucleotides align to TRBD1. Germline V gene lookup returns CDR1 PRHDT and CDR2 FYEKMQ (reference sequence). Trimming took 4 bases from V and 1 from J; bases not matched to a gene: 4. CDR3 length: 14 amino acids.

The rearrangement joins TRBV30 to TRBJ1-2; TRBD1 might be the D (6 bases). The CDR3 is 12 residues long. Looked up from germline, CDR1 is GTSNPN and CDR2 is SVGIG (reference sequence). V shed 5 bases and J shed 4 bases, with 11 bases lying between them. The CDR3 loop reads CAWDRSGYGYTF. CDR3 sequence (DNA): TGTGCCTGGGACAGGTCCGGCTATGGCTACACCTTC.

The count of this clone is one. The CDR3 spells CASSLSRWGELFF. The CDR3 DNA is TGTGCCAGCAGCTTGAGCAGGTGGGGGGAGCTGTTTTTT. This sequence joins TRBV5-6 and TRBJ2-2, with D unclear. The CDR3 has 13 amino acids. In germline, CDR1 is SGHDT, CDR2 YYEEEE. Trimming took 1 base from V and 8 from J, leaving 9 bases between them.

The chain recombines TRBV5-1 with TRBJ1-2, with 8 bases fitting TRBD1. The V gene end was trimmed by 4 bases and the J gene end by 7 bases; junction bases not matched to a gene: 6. This CDR3 is built from 13 residues. Germline V lookup: CDR1 SGHRS, CDR2 YFSETQ. The CDR3 coding sequence is TGCGCCAGCAGCGCTGGGGACAGGTTTGGCTACACCTTC. Translated, it gives CASSAGDRFGYTF.

The V and J genes are TRBV7-9 and TRBJ1-2; tentatively, D is TRBD1 (5 bases). Trimming left V 1 base short and J 5 bases short, with 8 bases between. Germline loops: CDR1 SEHNR, CDR2 FQNEAQ (reference sequence). This CDR3 has 13 residues. CDR3 DNA: TGTGCCAGCAGCTTAGGGGGGGAGTATGGCTACACCTTC. Its translation: CASSLGGEYGYTF.

A single count supports this clone. The same CDR3 arises from other DNA sequences in this sample as well. This sequence joins TRBV7-2 and TRBJ2-7; D is unclear. This CDR3 is 12 amino acids long. Per germline, CDR1 SGHTA and CDR2 FQGNSA. The V end was cut by 1 base, the J end by 2 bases, with 3 bases between. The CDR3 DNA is TGTGCCAGCAGCTTAGTCCCCTACGAGCAGTACTTC. This gives the protein CASSLVPYEQYF.

V usage is TRBV5-1 and J usage is TRBJ1-2; 11 bases agree with TRBD1. CDR3 length: 16 residues. Per the germline V gene, CDR1 is SGHRS and CDR2 is YFSETQ. V lost 4 bases to trimming and J lost 6 bases; unmatched junction nucleotides: 11. This CDR3 is CASSPLVGTGGNGYTF. The DNA for the CDR3 is TGCGCCAGCAGCCCATTAGTGGGGACAGGGGGGAATGGCTACACCTTC.

The chain has TRBV23-1 and TRBJ1-4; D unclear. TRBV23-1 is given ORF status, its function remaining uncertain. V was pared by 4 bases and J by 8 bases, with 23 bases between. The CDR3 is 17 residues long. The CDR3 bases are TGCGCCAGCAGTCTCCTTAACCTCTCATTTGGAGGGGAAAAACTGTTTTTT. Translation gives CASSLLNLSFGGEKLFF.

This chain links TRBV4-1 with TRBJ1-6; TRBD1 is a possible D gene (5 bases). CDR3 length: 14 residues. Germline V CDR1 and CDR2: MGHRA, YSYEKL. With 0 bases removed from V and 14 bases from J, the gap between germline ends came to 14 bases. CDR3 nucleotides: TGCGCCAGCAGCCAAGACAACAGGTTAGGGACCCTCCACTTT. Translating it yields CASSQDNRLGTLHF.

The chain couples TRBV7-2 to TRBJ1-5, with no clear D. The ends were cut back, 1 base at V and 8 bases at J, with 9 bases in the middle. CDR3 length: 13 amino acids. Germline V CDR1 and CDR2: SGHTA, FQGNSA. The CDR3 sequence is CASSLGPSKPQHF. The CDR3, as DNA: TGTGCCAGCAGCTTAGGGCCCTCCAAGCCCCAGCATTTT.

The J gene is TRBJ2-3, the V gene TRBV19; D tentatively reads TRBD1 or TRBD2 (6 bases each). The CDR3 is made up of 12 amino acids. Trimming took 4 bases from V and 6 from J, leaving 8 bases between them. Germline lookup yields CDR1 LNHDA and CDR2 SQIVND (reference sequence). CDR3: CASSTGADTQYF. The CDR3 DNA is TGTGCCAGTAGTACGGGGGCGGATACGCAGTATTTT.

The rearrangement links TRBV2 to TRBJ2-7; 13 positions match TRBD2. The V segment lost 7 bases and the J segment 2 bases; nucleotides outside the gene matches: 11. CDR1 and CDR2 (germline): SNHLY, FYNNEI. The CDR3 is 17 residues long. DNA of the CDR3: TGTGCCAGCAAAAGACTAGCGGGGGGCAATACGCCCTACGAGCAGTACTTC. Its protein is CASKRLAGGNTPYEQYF.

The chain combines TRBV19 with TRBJ1-5; TRBD1 is a possible D gene (6 bases). The germline gives CDR1 LNHDA, CDR2 SQIVND (reference sequence). The CDR3 length is 13 residues. Trimming removed 5 bases at V and 7 bases at J, with 12 bases between. The CDR3 spells CASSVSGEQPQHF. The CDR3 DNA follows: TGTGCCAGTAGTGTGTCAGGGGAGCAGCCCCAGCATTTT. Drawing the rest from reference TRBV19 and TRBJ1-5, the complete variable domain is DGGITQSPKYLFRKEGQNVTLSCEQNLNHDAMYWYRQDPGQGLRLIYYSQIVNDFQKGDIAEGYSVSREKKESFPLTVTSAQKNPTAFYLCASSVSGEQPQHFGDGTRLSIL.

In its sample, this clone was seen once. This chain connects TRBV6-4 to TRBJ1-1; TRBD1 matches at 9 bases. Germline loops: CDR1 MRHNA, CDR2 SNTAGT. V dropped 6 bases and J dropped 6; count of bases not matched to a gene: 5. The CDR3 is 13 amino acids. The CDR3 sequence is CASRGTGRAEAFF. The CDR3 region has the DNA TGTGCCAGCAGGGGGACAGGGAGGGCTGAAGCTTTCTTT.

This chain joins TRBV5-1 and TRBJ1-1; TRBD1 matches 7 bases. This CDR3 is 15 amino acids long. Germline-derived CDR1 and CDR2 are SGHRS and YFSETQ. V shed 0 bases and J 5 bases; nucleotides not matched to a gene: 7. CDR3 bases: TGCGCCAGCAGCTTGGGAACAGGGGCGAGGACTGAAGCTTTCTTT. Protein product: CASSLGTGARTEAFF.

The J gene is TRBJ2-7, the V gene TRBV27, with 11 bases fitting TRBD2. The CDR3 has 18 residues. Germline V gene lookup returns CDR1 MNHEY and CDR2 SMNVEV (reference sequence). The V gene end was trimmed by 0 bases and the J gene end by 3 bases; junction bases not matched to a gene: 10. The CDR3 protein is CASSLSMTLAGAYYEQYF. CDR3 DNA: TGTGCCAGCAGTTTATCGATGACACTAGCGGGAGCATACTACGAGCAGTACTTC.

The V gene is TRBV19, the J gene TRBJ2-7; 8 bases are a match to TRBD1. CDR3 length: 20 residues. The V and J ends lost 4 bases and 0 bases, in that order; junction bases with no gene match: 20. In germline, CDR1 is LNHDA, CDR2 SQIVND (reference sequence). Here the CDR3 reads CASSRRSVQGDSHYSYEQYF. The CDR3 nucleotides are TGTGCCAGTAGTAGACGATCGGTACAGGGGGATTCACATTACTCCTACGAGCAGTACTTC.

The chain links TRBV30 to TRBJ1-5, with D possibly being TRBD1 (6 bases). This CDR3 has 15 residues. Looked up from germline, CDR1 is GTSNPN and CDR2 is SVGIG (reference sequence). V lost 2 bases and J lost 2, with 13 bases in between. The CDR3 sequence: CAWSRGGLGNQPQHF. DNA for the CDR3: TGTGCCTGGAGTAGGGGGGGCCTCGGCAATCAGCCCCAGCATTTT.

V is TRBV30 and J is TRBJ2-1; D might be TRBD2 (6 bases). Germline values: CDR1 GTSNPN, CDR2 SVGIG (reference sequence). The CDR3 consists of 14 residues. V lost 2 bases and J lost 9, with 17 bases in between. The DNA of the CDR3 is TGTGCCTGGAGTACTGGGACTCTGGGGGTTGAGCAGTTCTTC. This encodes CAWSTGTLGVEQFF. Full variable domain (remainder filled in from reference TRBV30 and TRBJ2-1): SQTIHQWPATLVQPVGSPLSLECTVEGTSNPNLYWYRQAAGRGLQLLFYSVGIGQISSEVPQNLSASRPQDRQFILSSKKLLLSDSGFYLCAWSTGTLGVEQFFGPGTRLTVL.